Presented here are 20 T cell receptor beta chains from one specimen sequenced in a study of T cell responses to AZD1222 COVID-19 vaccine. This table comes from immunoSEQ multiplex PCR, and its TCRdb copy is limited to in-frame clones, with some not included. Of 100,000 or so clones in the sample, about 87% were seen once. This material consisted of peripheral blood, taken on day 0 of AZD1222 vaccination. The receptors were sampled from an adult in good health.

The chain links TRBV7-2 to TRBJ2-1, with a weak D call TRBD2 (5 bases). The CDR3 is made up of 17 amino acids. Trimming removed 2 bases from V and 0 bases from J, with 14 bases in between. Germline assignment: CDR1 SGHTA and CDR2 FQGNSA. DNA for the CDR3: TGTGCCAGCAGCTTATTATTGGCGGGTAACTCCTACAATGAGCAGTTCTTC. It yields the protein CASSLLLAGNSYNEQFF.

This chain connects TRBV19 to TRBJ2-2, with 8 bases that match TRBD1. Germline V gene sequence: CDR1 LNHDA, CDR2 SQIVND (reference sequence). V was pared by 6 bases and J by 6 bases, with 9 bases of the junction left unmatched. This CDR3 contains 15 residues. CDR3 protein: CASSLGTGLPGELFF. The CDR3 DNA reads as TGTGCCAGTAGCCTCGGGACAGGCCTTCCCGGGGAGCTGTTTTTT.

The rearrangement uses TRBV19 and TRBJ1-2; D call uncertain. V lost 4 bases and J lost 4, with 10 bases in between. In germline, CDR1 is LNHDA, CDR2 SQIVND (reference sequence). The CDR3 is 13 residues long. The CDR3 bases are TGTGCCAGTAGTAGATCAGATCTCTATGGCTACACCTTC. This encodes CASSRSDLYGYTF.

The chain couples TRBV4-1 to TRBJ1-2; 8 bases fit TRBD1. V shed 1 base and J 6 bases; nucleotides not matched to a gene: 4. The CDR3 sequence is 14 residues long. Per the germline V gene, CDR1 is MGHRA and CDR2 is YSYEKL. In DNA, the CDR3 is TGCGCCAGCAGCCAAGGTTCAGGGGGCCATGGCTACACCTTC. Amino acid sequence: CASSQGSGGHGYTF.

The V call is TRBV7-2, the J call TRBJ1-1; D is unclear. The V gene lost 3 bases and the J gene lost 6 bases, with 14 bases spanning the gap. This CDR3 has 14 amino acids. Germline V gene sequence: CDR1 SGHTA, CDR2 FQGNSA. The CDR3 sequence: CASSLLVGSAEAFF. The DNA for the CDR3 is TGTGCCAGCAGCTTGCTGGTAGGGTCCGCTGAAGCTTTCTTT.

This clone was observed a handful of times. J is TRBJ2-1 and V is TRBV5-4; 8 bases agree with TRBD2. The junction had 10 bases not matched to a gene; V was cut back by 1 base and J by 10 bases. The length of the CDR3 is 15 residues. Looked up from germline, CDR1 is SGHNT and CDR2 is YYREEE (reference sequence). The CDR3 reads CASSLKVAGIAEQFF. CDR3 DNA: TGTGCCAGCAGCTTGAAGGTAGCGGGAATCGCCGAGCAGTTCTTC.

This chain joins TRBV5-1 and TRBJ2-7, with D unclear. Germline V CDR1 and CDR2: SGHRS, YFSETQ. Trimming took off 7 bases at V and 6 bases at J, with 23 bases between the two ends. There are 15 residues in the CDR3. This chain's CDR3 is CASFIFWAELREQYF. The CDR3 nucleotides read TGCGCCAGCTTTATCTTCTGGGCAGAACTACGCGAGCAGTACTTC.

The V and J genes are TRBV20-1 and TRBJ2-7, with 7 bases matching TRBD1. Germline CDR1 DFQATT, CDR2 SNEGSKA (reference sequence). V lost 3 bases, J lost 3 bases, and 8 bases stayed unmatched. The CDR3 is made up of 14 amino acids. The CDR3 loop reads CSASPTGVGYEQYF. The CDR3 DNA reads TGCAGTGCTAGTCCAACAGGGGTGGGCTACGAGCAGTACTTC.

This sequence joins TRBV9 and TRBJ2-7, with 9 bases fitting TRBD1. Germline V gene sequence: CDR1 SGDLS, CDR2 YYNGEE. J lost 0 bases, V lost 2 bases, and 6 bases had no gene match. The CDR3 loop spans 16 amino acids. CDR3 amino acids: CASSVSTGGFSYEQYF. In DNA, the CDR3 is TGTGCCAGCAGCGTTTCGACAGGGGGTTTCTCCTACGAGCAGTACTTC. Drawing the rest from reference TRBV9 and TRBJ2-7, the complete variable domain is DSGVTQTPKHLITATGQRVTLRCSPRSGDLSVYWYQQSLDQGLQFLIQYYNGEERAKGNILERFSAQQFPDLHSELNLSSLELGDSALYFCASSVSTGGFSYEQYFGPGTRLTVT.

The chain has TRBV7-6 and TRBJ1-2; a weak D match, TRBD1 (6 bases). Germline V gives CDR1 SGHVS, CDR2 FNYEAQ. The CDR3 contains 15 residues. V was clipped by 1 base and J by 0 bases, with 9 bases between them. CDR3 DNA: TGTGCCAGCAGCTTAGTGGCAGGGGCTAACTATGGCTACACCTTC. Residues: CASSLVAGANYGYTF.

The V gene is TRBV4-3, the J gene TRBJ2-5; D may be TRBD1 (7 bases). CDR3 size: 15 residues. Germline V lookup: CDR1 LGHNA, CDR2 YSLEER. V dropped 4 bases and J dropped 7 bases, with 19 bases sitting between them. The DNA for the CDR3 is TGCGCCAGCAGCCGCTCACGGAGGGGGCAGGCGACCCAGTACTTC. Translating gives CASSRSRRGQATQYF.

This clone was detected only once. The chain joins TRBV2 to TRBJ2-7; D not certain. Deletions cut 0 bases from V and 6 bases from J, with 12 bases between. Germline V lookup: CDR1 SNHLY, CDR2 FYNNEI. CDR3 length equals 14 residues. CDR3 region: CASSEATTSREQYF. Written as DNA, the CDR3 is TGTGCCAGCAGTGAAGCGACGACCTCTCGCGAGCAGTACTTC.

V and J are TRBV13 and TRBJ2-7; D is uncertain. Per germline, CDR1 PRHDT and CDR2 FYEKMQ (reference sequence). There are 13 residues in the CDR3. V gave up 1 base and J gave up 2 bases, with 6 bases separating them. The CDR3 region has the DNA TGTGCCAGCAGCTTAGAAACCGCCTACGAGCAGTACTTC. It is translated as CASSLETAYEQYF.

This chain joins TRBV18 and TRBJ1-5, with 7 bases aligning to TRBD1. This CDR3 contains 15 residues. V was clipped by 0 bases and J by 7 bases; unmatched bases: 6. CDR1 is KGHSH, CDR2 LQKENI, per germline. CDR3 protein: CASSPPTGSRQPQHF. CDR3 in DNA: TGTGCCAGCTCACCACCGACAGGGAGCAGGCAGCCCCAGCATTTT.

The chain has TRBV12-3 or TRBV12-4 and TRBJ1-3, with no clear D. This CDR3 has 12 residues. Trimming removed 8 bases from V and 4 bases from J, with 9 bases in between. Written as DNA, the CDR3 is TGTGCCAGCTCCAGGCCGGGAAACACCATATATTTT. Protein: CASSRPGNTIYF.

V is TRBV5-4 and J is TRBJ2-3, with 10 bases that match TRBD2. CDR3 size: 14 residues. CDR1 is SGHNT and CDR2 is YYREEE in the germline V gene (reference sequence). V gave up 5 bases and J gave up 7 bases; unmatched junction bases: 7. CDR3 protein: CASRLAGSTNTQYF. Here the CDR3 DNA reads TGTGCCAGCAGACTAGCGGGATCCACTAATACGCAGTATTTT. The entire variable domain, with the rest obtained from reference TRBV5-4 and TRBJ2-3, is as follows: ETGVTQSPTHLIKTRGQQVTLRCSSQSGHNTVSWYQQALGQGPQFIFQYYREEENGRGNFPPRFSGLQFPNYSSELNVNALELDDSALYLCASRLAGSTNTQYFGPGTRLTVL.

Notes on this clone: A read error may produce the germline difference seen at one junction end. The chain employs TRBV13 and TRBJ2-5; TRBD1 might be the D (6 bases). CDR3 size: 14 residues. Germline CDR1 and CDR2: PRHDT and FYEKMQ (reference sequence). CDR3 residues: CASSLGTQQETQYF. CDR3 in DNA: TGTGCCAGCAGCCTAGGGACACAGCAAGAGACCCAGTACTTC.

The chain carries TRBV4-2 and TRBJ2-3; 7 bases agree with TRBD2. Per the germline V gene, CDR1 is LGHNA and CDR2 is YNFKEQ. The J segment lost 0 bases and the V segment lost 0 bases, leaving 6 bases of the junction unmatched. The CDR3 runs to 17 residues. Written as DNA, the CDR3 is TGTGCCAGCAGCCAAGATGGAACTAGCGCTAGCACAGATACGCAGTATTTT. This sequence encodes CASSQDGTSASTDTQYF.

V and J are TRBV5-4 and TRBJ2-1, with 15 bases identical to TRBD2. V was clipped by 4 bases and J by 3 bases; unmatched bases: 5. CDR3 length equals 17 residues. CDR1 SGHNT and CDR2 YYREEE come from the germline V gene (reference sequence). The CDR3: CASSAWTSGRVYNEQFF. The CDR3 DNA reads as TGTGCCAGCAGCGCCTGGACTAGCGGGAGGGTCTACAATGAGCAGTTCTTC.

This clone has just one count. The gene calls are TRBV14 and TRBJ2-7, with a weak D call TRBD1 (5 bases). The V gene lost 1 base and the J gene lost 6 bases, with 10 bases spanning the gap. The CDR3 consists of 13 residues. Germline V lookup: CDR1 SGHDN, CDR2 FVKESK. The CDR3 is CASSQGWQGEQYF. DNA for the CDR3: TGTGCCAGCAGCCAAGGGTGGCAGGGCGAGCAGTACTTC.